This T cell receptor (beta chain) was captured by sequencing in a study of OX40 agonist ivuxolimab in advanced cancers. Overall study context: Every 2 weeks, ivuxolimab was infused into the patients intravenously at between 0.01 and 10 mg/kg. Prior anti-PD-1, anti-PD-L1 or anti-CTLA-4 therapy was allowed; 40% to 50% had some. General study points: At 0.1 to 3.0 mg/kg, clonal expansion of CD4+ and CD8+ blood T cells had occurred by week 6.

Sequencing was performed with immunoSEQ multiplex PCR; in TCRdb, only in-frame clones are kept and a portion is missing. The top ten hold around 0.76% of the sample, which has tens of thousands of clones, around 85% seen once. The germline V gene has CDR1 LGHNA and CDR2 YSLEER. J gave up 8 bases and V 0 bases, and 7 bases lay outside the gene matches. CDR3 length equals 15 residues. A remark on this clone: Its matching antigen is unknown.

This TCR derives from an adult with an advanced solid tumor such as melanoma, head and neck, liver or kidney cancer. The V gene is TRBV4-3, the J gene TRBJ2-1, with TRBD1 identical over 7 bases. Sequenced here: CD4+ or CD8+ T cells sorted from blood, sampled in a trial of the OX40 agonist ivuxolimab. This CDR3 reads CASSQETGYIDEQFF. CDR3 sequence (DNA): TGCGCCAGCAGCCAAGAGACAGGGTATATCGATGAGCAGTTCTTC.